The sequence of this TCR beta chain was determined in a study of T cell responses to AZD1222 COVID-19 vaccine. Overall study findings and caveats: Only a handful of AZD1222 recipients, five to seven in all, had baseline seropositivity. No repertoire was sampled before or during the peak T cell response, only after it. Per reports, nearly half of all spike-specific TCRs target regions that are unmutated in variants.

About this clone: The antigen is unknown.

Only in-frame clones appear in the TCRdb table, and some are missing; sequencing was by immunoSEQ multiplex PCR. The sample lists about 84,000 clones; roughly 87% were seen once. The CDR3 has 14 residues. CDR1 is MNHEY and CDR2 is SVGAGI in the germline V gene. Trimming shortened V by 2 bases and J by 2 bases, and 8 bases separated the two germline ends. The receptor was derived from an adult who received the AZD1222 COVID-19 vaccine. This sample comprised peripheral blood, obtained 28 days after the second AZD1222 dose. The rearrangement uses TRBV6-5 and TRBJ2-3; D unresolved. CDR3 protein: CASSYGDNTDTQYF. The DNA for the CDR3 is TGTGCCAGCAGTTACGGAGATAACACAGATACGCAGTATTTT.